Shown below are 5 T cell receptor beta chains from a single sample sequenced in a study of T cells in localized non-small cell lung cancer. The assay was immunoSEQ multiplex PCR, and TCRdb's table has in-frame clones only and misses some. The sample records around 100,000 clones, approximately 88% being singletons. Sequencing used peripheral blood, obtained before any cancer treatment. All receptors come from a man between 40 and 70 years old with stage I squamous cell lung carcinoma.

This clone was seen only once. The chain carries TRBV5-6 and TRBJ1-4; D possibly corresponds to TRBD1 (5 bases). V was shortened by 2 bases and J by 7 bases, with 15 bases between the two germline ends. The CDR3 runs 15 residues. Germline V gives CDR1 SGHDT, CDR2 YYEEEE. CDR3 bases: TGTGCCAGCAGCTTTTGGGGGATGGCTGGTGAAAAACTGTTTTTT. Its translation: CASSFWGMAGEKLFF.

The chain uses TRBV27 and TRBJ2-1, with D maybe TRBD2 (7 bases). This CDR3 has 17 residues. Germline CDR1 is MNHEY and CDR2 is SMNVEV (reference sequence). The ends were cut back, 4 bases at V and 6 bases at J, with 22 bases in the middle. CDR3 sequence reads: CASSSQISAGALNEQFF. CDR3 in DNA: TGTGCCAGCAGTTCCCAAATCTCCGCGGGGGCCCTCAATGAGCAGTTCTTC.

This sequence joins TRBV5-6 and TRBJ2-5; 9 nucleotides line up with TRBD2. CDR1 SGHDT and CDR2 YYEEEE come from the germline V gene. CDR3 length: 16 residues. Trimming took 4 bases from V and 4 from J; bases not matched to a gene: 11. CDR3 nucleotides: TGTGCCAGCAGCGTTTTAGCGGGGGACGGACGAGAGACCCAGTACTTC. It encodes CASSVLAGDGRETQYF.

The rearrangement links TRBV7-6 to TRBJ1-2; 7 nucleotides agree with TRBD1. V lost 5 bases and J lost 4; bases outside the gene matches: 7. CDR3 length: 14 amino acids. Germline values: CDR1 SGHVS, CDR2 FNYEAQ. The CDR3: CASSRGQGGYGYTF. The CDR3 DNA is TGTGCCAGCAGCAGGGGGCAGGGTGGCTATGGCTACACCTTC.

The V call is TRBV10-3, the J call TRBJ1-3; tentatively, D is TRBD1 (5 bases). Trimming left V 8 bases short and J 3 bases short, with 11 bases between. CDR3 length: 13 residues. Germline loops: CDR1 ENHRY, CDR2 SYGVKD. The CDR3 sequence: CAIGTVNGNTIYF. In DNA, the CDR3 is TGTGCCATCGGGACGGTGAATGGAAACACCATATATTTT.